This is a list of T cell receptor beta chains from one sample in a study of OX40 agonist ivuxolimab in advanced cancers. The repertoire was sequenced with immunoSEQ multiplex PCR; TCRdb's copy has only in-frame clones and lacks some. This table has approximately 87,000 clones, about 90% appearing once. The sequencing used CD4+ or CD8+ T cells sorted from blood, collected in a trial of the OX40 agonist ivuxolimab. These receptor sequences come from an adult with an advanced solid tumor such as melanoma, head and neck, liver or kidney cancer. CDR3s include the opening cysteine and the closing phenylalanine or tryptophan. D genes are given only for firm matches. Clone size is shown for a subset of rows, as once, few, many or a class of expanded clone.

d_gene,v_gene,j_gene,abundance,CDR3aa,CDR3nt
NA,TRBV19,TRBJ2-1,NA,CASSIGPGAAYNEQFF,TGTGCCAGTAGTATAGGTCCAGGGGCGGCCTACAATGAGCAGTTCTTC
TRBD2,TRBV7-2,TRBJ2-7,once,CASSLTSGPNYEQYF,TGTGCCAGCAGCTTAACTAGCGGGCCAAACTACGAGCAGTACTTC
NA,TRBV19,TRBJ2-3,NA,CASSKTSTDTQYF,TGTGCCAGTAGTAAGACTAGCACAGATACGCAGTATTTT
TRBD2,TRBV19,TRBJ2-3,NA,CASSIGEGSADTQYF,TGTGCCAGTAGTATAGGGGAGGGTTCGGCAGATACGCAGTATTTT
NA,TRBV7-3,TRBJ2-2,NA,CASSRAAYGELFF,TGTGCCAGCAGCCGCGCGGCATACGGGGAGCTGTTTTTT
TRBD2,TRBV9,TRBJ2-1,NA,CASSVAPGGGYNEQFF,TGTGCCAGCAGCGTAGCCCCCGGGGGGGGGTACAATGAGCAGTTCTTC
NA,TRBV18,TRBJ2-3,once,CASSVSEGGTSTDTQYF,TGTGCCAGCTCAGTCTCAGAAGGGGGAACTAGCACAGATACGCAGTATTTT
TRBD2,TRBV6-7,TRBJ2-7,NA,CASSQKTSVPEQYF,TGTGCCAGCAGTCAGAAGACTAGCGTTCCGGAGCAGTACTTC
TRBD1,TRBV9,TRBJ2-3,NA,CASSITQGFTDTQYF,TGTGCCAGCAGTATAACACAGGGGTTCACAGATACGCAGTATTTT
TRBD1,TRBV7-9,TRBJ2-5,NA,CASSPPDRAQETQYF,TGTGCCAGCAGCCCTCCGGACAGGGCCCAAGAGACCCAGTACTTC
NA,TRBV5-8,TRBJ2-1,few,CASSPTTGQFF,TGTGCCAGCAGCCCGACTACAGGGCAGTTCTTC
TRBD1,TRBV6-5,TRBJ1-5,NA,CASSLDRAEGQPQHF,TGTGCCAGCAGCCTCGACAGGGCAGAGGGACAGCCCCAGCATTTT
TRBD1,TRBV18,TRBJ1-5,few,CASSPTRDSLNQPQHF,TGTGCCAGCTCACCGACCCGGGACAGTTTGAACCAGCCCCAGCATTTT
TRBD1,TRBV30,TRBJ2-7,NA,CAWSGQGSREQYF,TGTGCCTGGAGTGGACAGGGCTCTCGCGAGCAGTACTTC
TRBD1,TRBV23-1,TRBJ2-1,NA,CASSQSTAPDRGYNEQFF,TGCGCCAGCAGTCAATCTACGGCCCCGGACAGGGGTTACAATGAGCAGTTCTTC
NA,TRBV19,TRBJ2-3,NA,CASSSPQRTDTQYF,TGTGCCAGTAGTTCCCCTCAGCGCACAGATACGCAGTATTTT
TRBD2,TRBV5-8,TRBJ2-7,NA,CASSPSGPGRDEQYF,TGTGCCAGCAGCCCGAGCGGCCCGGGGAGGGACGAGCAGTACTTC
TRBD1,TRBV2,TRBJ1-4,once,CASRDRVNSNEKLFF,TGTGCCAGCAGGGACAGGGTAAATTCTAATGAAAAACTGTTTTTT
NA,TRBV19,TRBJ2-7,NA,CASSASTYEQYF,TGTGCCAGTAGCGCGAGTACCTACGAGCAGTACTTC
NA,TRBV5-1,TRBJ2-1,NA,CASSSISGSSYNEQFF,TGCGCCAGCAGCTCGATCTCTGGCAGCTCCTACAATGAGCAGTTCTTC
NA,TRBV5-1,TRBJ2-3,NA,CASSLISGFSTDTDTQYF,TGCGCCAGCAGTTTAATAAGCGGGTTTTCAACTGACACAGATACGCAGTATTTT
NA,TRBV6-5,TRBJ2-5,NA,CASSYSSSHETQYF,TGTGCCAGCAGTTACTCGTCCTCACACGAGACCCAGTACTTC